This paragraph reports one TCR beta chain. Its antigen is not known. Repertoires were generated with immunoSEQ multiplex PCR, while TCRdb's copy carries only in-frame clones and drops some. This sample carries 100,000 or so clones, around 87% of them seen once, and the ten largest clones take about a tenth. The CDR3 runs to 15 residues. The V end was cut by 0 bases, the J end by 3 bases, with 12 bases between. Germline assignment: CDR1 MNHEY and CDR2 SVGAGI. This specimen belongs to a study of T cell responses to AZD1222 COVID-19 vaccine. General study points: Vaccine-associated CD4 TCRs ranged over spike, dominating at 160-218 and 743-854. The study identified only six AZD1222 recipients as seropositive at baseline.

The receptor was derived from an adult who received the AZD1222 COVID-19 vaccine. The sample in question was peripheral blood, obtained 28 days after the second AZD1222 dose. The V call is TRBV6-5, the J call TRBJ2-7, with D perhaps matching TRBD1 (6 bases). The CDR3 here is CASSYSGQGIYEQYF. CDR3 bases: TGTGCCAGCAGTTACTCCGGTCAGGGGATCTACGAGCAGTACTTC.